The rows below give T cell receptor beta chains drawn from one sample of a study of Tregs in tolerant kidney transplant recipients. The assay was immunoSEQ multiplex PCR, and TCRdb's table has in-frame clones only and misses some. The table has around 61,000 clones, more than 75% seen once. The sequences come from CD4+ T cells from blood (PBMCs), collected 6 months after the transplant. Receptors were obtained from a human patient who received a combined kidney and bone marrow transplant. Some T cells may be graft donor cells. Both conserved end residues are part of each CDR3. D genes are given only for firm matches.

j_gene: TRBJ1-2
v_gene: TRBV29-1
d_gene: NA
CDR3aa: CSVGFTYLGYTF

j_gene: TRBJ2-1
v_gene: TRBV9
d_gene: TRBD2
CDR3aa: CASSVGPAGGRGEQFF

j_gene: TRBJ1-2
v_gene: TRBV6-1
d_gene: TRBD1
CDR3aa: CASSGQGANYGYTF

j_gene: TRBJ2-2
v_gene: TRBV28
d_gene: NA
CDR3aa: CASSLWSVNTGELFF

j_gene: TRBJ2-5
v_gene: TRBV6-5
d_gene: TRBD2
CDR3aa: CASRPTSGGHKTQYF

j_gene: TRBJ2-7
v_gene: TRBV4-2
d_gene: NA
CDR3aa: CASSTQLGSAYEQYF

j_gene: TRBJ1-5
v_gene: TRBV6-1
d_gene: TRBD1
CDR3aa: CASSTGASQPQHF

j_gene: TRBJ1-2
v_gene: TRBV14
d_gene: NA
CDR3aa: CASSPTGLEGYTF

j_gene: TRBJ1-2
v_gene: TRBV28
d_gene: TRBD1
CDR3aa: CASSSPTGGGYTF

j_gene: TRBJ2-7
v_gene: TRBV29-1
d_gene: TRBD2
CDR3aa: CSVETSGSYEQYF

j_gene: TRBJ1-1
v_gene: TRBV7-9
d_gene: NA
CDR3aa: CASSFLGAGNTEAFF

j_gene: TRBJ1-1
v_gene: TRBV11-2
d_gene: NA
CDR3aa: CASTIGGTMGTEAFF

j_gene: TRBJ1-2
v_gene: TRBV18
d_gene: TRBD1
CDR3aa: CASSPYGQGDYGYTF

j_gene: TRBJ1-1
v_gene: TRBV4-1
d_gene: NA
CDR3aa: CASSQVGRSSVAEAFF

j_gene: TRBJ2-2
v_gene: TRBV7-2
d_gene: NA
CDR3aa: CASSYSGNTGELFF

j_gene: TRBJ2-2
v_gene: TRBV7-3
d_gene: NA
CDR3aa: CASSFSGANTGELFF

j_gene: TRBJ1-6
v_gene: TRBV4-3
d_gene: NA
CDR3aa: CASSQAGRGNSPLHF

j_gene: TRBJ2-5
v_gene: TRBV12-5
d_gene: TRBD2
CDR3aa: CASGSATSGGKETQYF

j_gene: TRBJ1-2
v_gene: TRBV10-3
d_gene: NA
CDR3aa: CAVQTDSGQNTF

j_gene: TRBJ2-7
v_gene: TRBV11-3
d_gene: TRBD2
CDR3aa: CASSTTWTSGNYEQYF

j_gene: TRBJ1-1
v_gene: TRBV5-4
d_gene: NA
CDR3aa: CASSLVGQAPRMNTEAFF

j_gene: TRBJ1-5
v_gene: TRBV18
d_gene: TRBD1
CDR3aa: CASSEQGADQPQHF

j_gene: TRBJ1-2
v_gene: TRBV19
d_gene: NA
CDR3aa: CASSIRNYGYTF

j_gene: TRBJ2-2
v_gene: TRBV7-8
d_gene: TRBD1
CDR3aa: CASSLEPTGFGSGELFF

j_gene: TRBJ1-5
v_gene: TRBV10-3
d_gene: NA
CDR3aa: CAIKSQDNQPQHF

j_gene: TRBJ1-4
v_gene: TRBV11-2
d_gene: TRBD1
CDR3aa: CASSPSGGAGEKLFF

j_gene: TRBJ2-7
v_gene: TRBV11-2
d_gene: NA
CDR3aa: CASSLPWAEQYF

j_gene: TRBJ2-5
v_gene: TRBV7-2
d_gene: NA
CDR3aa: CASSLEGDGTQYF

j_gene: TRBJ1-2
v_gene: TRBV2
d_gene: NA
CDR3aa: CASSPQGQNYGYTF

j_gene: TRBJ2-1
v_gene: TRBV10-3
d_gene: TRBD2
CDR3aa: CAITSSGPYNEQFF

j_gene: TRBJ2-5
v_gene: TRBV5-1
d_gene: NA
CDR3aa: CASSLRLRETQYF

j_gene: TRBJ2-5
v_gene: TRBV30
d_gene: NA
CDR3aa: CAWSVGGQETQYF

j_gene: TRBJ2-2
v_gene: TRBV7-9
d_gene: NA
CDR3aa: CASSLDLGPTGELFF

j_gene: TRBJ2-5
v_gene: TRBV18
d_gene: TRBD2
CDR3aa: CASSPSTSGSETQYF

j_gene: TRBJ1-2
v_gene: TRBV7-3
d_gene: NA
CDR3aa: CASSLDSGRNYGYTF

j_gene: TRBJ2-7
v_gene: TRBV6-5
d_gene: TRBD2
CDR3aa: CASSSTSGPSEQYF

j_gene: TRBJ2-7
v_gene: TRBV5-6
d_gene: NA
CDR3aa: CASSLLSGGSEQYF

j_gene: TRBJ1-5
v_gene: TRBV6-5
d_gene: NA
CDR3aa: CASSYGGGVNQPQHF

j_gene: TRBJ2-3
v_gene: TRBV9
d_gene: TRBD2
CDR3aa: CASSALAGGPTDTQYF

j_gene: TRBJ1-1
v_gene: TRBV28
d_gene: NA
CDR3aa: CASILSTEAFF

j_gene: TRBJ1-5
v_gene: TRBV4-3
d_gene: NA
CDR3aa: CASSQDAGQPQHF